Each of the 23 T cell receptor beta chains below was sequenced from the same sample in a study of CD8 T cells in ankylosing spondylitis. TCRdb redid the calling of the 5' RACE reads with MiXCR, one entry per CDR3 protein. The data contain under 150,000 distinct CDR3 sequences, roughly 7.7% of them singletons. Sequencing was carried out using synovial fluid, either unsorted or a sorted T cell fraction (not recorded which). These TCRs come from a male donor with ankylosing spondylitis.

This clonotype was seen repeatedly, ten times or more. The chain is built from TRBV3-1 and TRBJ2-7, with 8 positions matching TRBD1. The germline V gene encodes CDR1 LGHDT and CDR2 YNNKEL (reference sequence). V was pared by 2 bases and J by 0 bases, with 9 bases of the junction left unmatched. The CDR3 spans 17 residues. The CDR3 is CASSQHRDRPSSYEQYF. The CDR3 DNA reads TGTGCCAGCAGCCAACATCGGGACAGGCCAAGCTCCTACGAGCAGTACTTC.

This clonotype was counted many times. The DNA for the CDR3 is TGTGCCACCAGCGCCGGGGACAGCTCCTACTACGAGCAGTACTTC. Translated, it gives CATSAGDSSYYEQYF. The chain couples TRBV15 to TRBJ2-7, with 7 bases aligning to TRBD1. The CDR3 runs to 15 residues. V lost 5 bases to trimming and J lost 3 bases; unmatched junction nucleotides: 10. The germline gives CDR1 LNHNV, CDR2 YYDKDF (reference sequence).

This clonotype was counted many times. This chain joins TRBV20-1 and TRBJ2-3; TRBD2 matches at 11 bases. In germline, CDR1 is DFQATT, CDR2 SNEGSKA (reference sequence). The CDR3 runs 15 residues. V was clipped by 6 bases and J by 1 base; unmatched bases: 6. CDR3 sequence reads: CSAGPLAGGTDTQYF. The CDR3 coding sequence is TGCAGTGCCGGTCCACTAGCGGGGGGCACAGATACGCAGTATTTT.

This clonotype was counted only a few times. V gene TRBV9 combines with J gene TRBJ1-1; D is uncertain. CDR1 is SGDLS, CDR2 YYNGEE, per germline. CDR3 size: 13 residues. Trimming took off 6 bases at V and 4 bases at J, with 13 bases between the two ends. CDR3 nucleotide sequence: TGTGCCAGCACCCCGAACCTAGGCACTGAAGCTTTCTTT. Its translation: CASTPNLGTEAFF.

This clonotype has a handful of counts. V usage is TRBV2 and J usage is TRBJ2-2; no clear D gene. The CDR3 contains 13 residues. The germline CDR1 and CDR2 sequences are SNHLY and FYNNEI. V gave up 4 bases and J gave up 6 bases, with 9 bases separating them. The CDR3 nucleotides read TGTGCCAGCAGTGTTATCGTTGCCGGGGAGCTGTTTTTT. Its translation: CASSVIVAGELFF.

In nucleotides, the CDR3 is TGTGCCTGCGAAACCCCTAGCGGCTCCTACGAGCAGTACTTC. It yields the protein CACETPSGSYEQYF. The rearrangement joins TRBV28 to TRBJ2-7; 7 positions agree with TRBD2. Trimming took 11 bases from V and 0 from J; bases not matched to a gene: 10. The CDR3 is 14 amino acids. CDR1 and CDR2 (germline): MDHEN, SYDVKM.

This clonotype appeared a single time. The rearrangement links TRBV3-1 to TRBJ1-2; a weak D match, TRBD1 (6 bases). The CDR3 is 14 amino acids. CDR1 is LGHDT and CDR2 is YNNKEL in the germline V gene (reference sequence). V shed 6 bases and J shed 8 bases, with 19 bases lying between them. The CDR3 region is CASSPRGGMRGYTF. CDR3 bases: TGTGCCAGCAGTCCGAGGGGGGGGATGAGGGGCTACACCTTC.

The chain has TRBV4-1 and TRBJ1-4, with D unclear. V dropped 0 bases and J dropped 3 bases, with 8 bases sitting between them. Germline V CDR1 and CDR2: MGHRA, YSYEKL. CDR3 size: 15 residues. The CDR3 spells CASSQEGVANEKLFF. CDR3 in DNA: TGCGCCAGCAGCCAAGAAGGAGTAGCTAATGAAAAACTGTTTTTT.

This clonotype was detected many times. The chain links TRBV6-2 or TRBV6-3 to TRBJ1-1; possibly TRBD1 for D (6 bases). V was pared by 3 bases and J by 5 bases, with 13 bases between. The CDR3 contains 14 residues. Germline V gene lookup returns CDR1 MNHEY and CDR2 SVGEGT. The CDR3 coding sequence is TGTGCCAGCAGTTATTACGGAACAGGGACTGAAGCTTTCTTT. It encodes CASSYYGTGTEAFF.

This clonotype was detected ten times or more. The CDR3 DNA is TGTGCCAGCAGTTACTTTCCCGGGACAGTGAACACTGAAGCTTTCTTT. Translating gives CASSYFPGTVNTEAFF. The chain has TRBV6-2 or TRBV6-3 and TRBJ1-1; TRBD1 agrees at 7 bases. The CDR3 length is 16 residues. Per germline, CDR1 MNHEY and CDR2 SVGEGT. The ends lost 1 base at V and 0 bases at J; junction bases unmatched: 5.

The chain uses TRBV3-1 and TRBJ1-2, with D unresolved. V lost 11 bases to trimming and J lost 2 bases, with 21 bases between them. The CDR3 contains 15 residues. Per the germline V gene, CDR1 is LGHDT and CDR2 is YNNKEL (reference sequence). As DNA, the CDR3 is TGTGCCTGCTGCCAAGGCGTGGGTGCGAACTATGGCTACACCTTC. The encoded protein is CACCQGVGANYGYTF.

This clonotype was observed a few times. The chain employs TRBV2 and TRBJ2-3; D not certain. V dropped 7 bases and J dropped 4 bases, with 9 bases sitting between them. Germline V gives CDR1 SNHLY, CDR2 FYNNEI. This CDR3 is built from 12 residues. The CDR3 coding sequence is TGTGCCAGCAATCCTCTGGCAGATACGCAGTATTTT. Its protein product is CASNPLADTQYF.

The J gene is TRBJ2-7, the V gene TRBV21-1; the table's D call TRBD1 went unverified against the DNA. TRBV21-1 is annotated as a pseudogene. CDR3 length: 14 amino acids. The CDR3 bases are TGTGCCAGCGGGGCCGGGGGCCGGTCCGGGGAGCAGTACTTC. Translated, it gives CASGAGGRSGEQYF.

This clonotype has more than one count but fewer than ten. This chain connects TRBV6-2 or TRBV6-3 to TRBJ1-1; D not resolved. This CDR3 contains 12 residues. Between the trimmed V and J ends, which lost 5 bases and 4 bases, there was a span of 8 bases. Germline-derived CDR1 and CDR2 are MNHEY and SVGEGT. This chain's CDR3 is CASSLWTTEAFF. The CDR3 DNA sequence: TGTGCCAGCAGTCTATGGACCACTGAAGCTTTCTTT.

CDR3 coding DNA: TGTGCCACCAGCAGAGGAAACGCGGGAGGCCAGACCCAGTACTTC. Its protein product is CATSRGNAGGQTQYF. The chain has TRBV15 and TRBJ2-5; 8 positions agree with TRBD2. This CDR3 spans 15 amino acids. CDR1 is LNHNV and CDR2 is YYDKDF in the germline V gene (reference sequence). The ends lost 1 base at V and 6 bases at J; junction bases unmatched: 7.

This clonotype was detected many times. CDR3 sequence (DNA): TGTGCCAGCAGTCAACCGGTGTCTAGCGGGAGTATCAATGAGCAGTTCTTC. As protein: CASSQPVSSGSINEQFF. The rearrangement links TRBV6-2 or TRBV6-3 to TRBJ2-1; 10 bases are a match to TRBD2. Germline lookup yields CDR1 MNHEY and CDR2 SVGEGT. CDR3 length equals 17 residues. With V trimmed by 5 bases and J by 6 bases, 13 bases remained unmatched.

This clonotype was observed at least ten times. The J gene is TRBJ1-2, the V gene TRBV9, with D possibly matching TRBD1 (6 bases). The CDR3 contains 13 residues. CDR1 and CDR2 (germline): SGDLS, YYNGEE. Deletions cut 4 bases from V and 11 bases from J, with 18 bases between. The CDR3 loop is CASSPKATGKYTF. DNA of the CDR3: TGTGCCAGCAGCCCCAAGGCTACAGGGAAGTACACCTTC.

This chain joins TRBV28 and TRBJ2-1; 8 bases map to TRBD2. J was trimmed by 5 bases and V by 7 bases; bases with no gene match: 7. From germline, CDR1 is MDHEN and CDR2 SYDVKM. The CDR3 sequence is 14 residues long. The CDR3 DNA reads TGTGCCAGCAAAAATAGCGGGACACACAATGAGCAGTTCTTC. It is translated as CASKNSGTHNEQFF.

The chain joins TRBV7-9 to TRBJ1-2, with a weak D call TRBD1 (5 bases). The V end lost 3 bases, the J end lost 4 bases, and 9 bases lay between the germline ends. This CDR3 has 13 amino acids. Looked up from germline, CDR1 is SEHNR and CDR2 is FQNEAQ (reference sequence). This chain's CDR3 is CASSFVGAYGYTF. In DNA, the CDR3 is TGTGCCAGCAGCTTCGTAGGGGCCTATGGCTACACCTTC.

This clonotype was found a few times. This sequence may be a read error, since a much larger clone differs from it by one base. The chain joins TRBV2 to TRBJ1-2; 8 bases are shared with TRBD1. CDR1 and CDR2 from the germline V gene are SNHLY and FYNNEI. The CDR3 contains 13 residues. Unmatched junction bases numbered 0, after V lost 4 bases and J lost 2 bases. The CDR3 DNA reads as TGTGCCAGCAGTGGGACAGGGAACTATGGCTACACCTTC. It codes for CASSGTGNYGYTF.

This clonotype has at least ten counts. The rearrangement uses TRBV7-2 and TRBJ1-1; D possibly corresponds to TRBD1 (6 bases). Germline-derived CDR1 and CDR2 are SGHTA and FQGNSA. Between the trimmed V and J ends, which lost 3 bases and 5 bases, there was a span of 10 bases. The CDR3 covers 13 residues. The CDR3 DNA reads TGTGCCAGCAGCTTTTCAGGGGAAACTGAAGCTTTCTTT. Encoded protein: CASSFSGETEAFF.

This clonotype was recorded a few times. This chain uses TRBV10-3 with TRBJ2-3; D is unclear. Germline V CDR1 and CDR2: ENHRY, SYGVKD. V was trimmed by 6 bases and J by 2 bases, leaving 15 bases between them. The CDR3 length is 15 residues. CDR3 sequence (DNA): TGTGCCATCAGAGGTAGTGCGGCCAACACAGATACGCAGTATTTT. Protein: CAIRGSAANTDTQYF.

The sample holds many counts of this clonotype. The CDR3 nucleotides read TGTGCCAGCAGCTTAGGTCTTGACAGTAGCACAGATACGCAGTATTTT. Protein product: CASSLGLDSSTDTQYF. The gene calls are TRBV7-8 and TRBJ2-3, with D perhaps TRBD1 (5 bases). The germline V and J ends were trimmed by 1 base and 0 bases, with 11 bases remaining between them. The CDR3 is 16 residues long. Germline CDR1 and CDR2: SGHVS and FQNEAQ.